This T cell receptor (beta chain) was sequenced during a study of early T cells in non-severe SARS-CoV-2 infection. Overall study results and limits: A preference for anti-spike CD8 responses marked VDJdb matching, which missed private and CD4 specificities.

Trimming took 4 bases from V and 4 from J; bases not matched to a gene: 5. CDR3 length: 16 amino acids. Germline V lookup: CDR1 SEHNR, CDR2 FQNEAQ (reference sequence). Using its own MiXCR run on the 5' RACE reads, TCRdb lists one record per CDR3 protein. The sample includes 55,000 to 75,000 distinct CDR3 sequences, less than 9.5% of them seen just once. This clonotype was observed a few times. Its antigen is unknown. Input material: whole blood. The genes are TRBV7-9 and TRBJ2-5, with 14 nucleotides matching TRBD2. This clonotype was obtained from an adult who was a healthcare worker with PCR-confirmed SARS-CoV-2 infection or an uninfected control (not recorded which). Written as DNA, the CDR3 is TGTGCCAGCAGCTCACTAGGGACTAGCGGGAGAGAGACCCAGTACTTC. This sequence encodes CASSSLGTSGRETQYF.